The rows below give T cell receptor beta chains drawn from one sample of a study of spatial heterogeneity in lung cancer. MiXCR, run by TCRdb on the 5' RACE reads, gives a single entry per CDR3 protein. The sample has nearly 80,000 distinct CDR3 sequences; about 8.5% are singletons. The sample was PBMCs, taken at surgery. The receptors stem from a male donor with early-stage non-small cell lung cancer. CDR3s include the opening cysteine and the closing phenylalanine or tryptophan. The order of the fields is clone size, V gene, J gene, D gene, CDR3 DNA, CDR3 protein. A D gene is named only where the DNA matches it firmly. Clone size is shown for a subset of rows, as once, few, many or a class of expanded clone.

many	TRBV5-1	TRBJ1-6	-	TGCGCCAGCAGTTTGGGATCTGGGGCTGGTGGTTCACCCCTCCACTTT	CASSLGSGAGGSPLHF
-	TRBV9	TRBJ1-1	-	TGTGCCAGCAGCGTCGGGTCTTACATGAACACTGAAGCTTTCTTT	CASSVGSYMNTEAFF
many	TRBV29-1	TRBJ2-7	TRBD2	TGCAGCGTTGAAGGGCGGGGGAGATACGAGCAGTACTTC	CSVEGRGRYEQYF
many	TRBV27	TRBJ1-5	-	TGTGCCAGCAAACAGAGTAGCAATCAGCCCCAGCATTTT	CASKQSSNQPQHF
once	TRBV12-3/TRBV12-4	TRBJ1-1	TRBD1	TGTGCCAGCAGTTTTGGAGGGGGCCACCAGAACACTGAAGCTTTCTTT	CASSFGGGHQNTEAFF
-	TRBV5-4	TRBJ2-1	-	TGTGCCAGCAGCTTGGCCCGGACGGGAGCCTACAATGAGCAGTTCTTC	CASSLARTGAYNEQFF
many	TRBV4-3	TRBJ2-7	TRBD2	TGCGCCAGCAGCCAAGGAGGGACTAGAAAATCCGAGCAGTACTTC	CASSQGGTRKSEQYF
-	TRBV10-3	TRBJ1-4	-	TGTGCCAGCTTATCAGAGGGTGGAAAACTGTTTTTT	CASLSEGGKLFF
few	TRBV5-1	TRBJ2-2	-	TGCGCCAGCAGCTTGGACCAGCCCGGGGAGCTGTTTTTT	CASSLDQPGELFF
-	TRBV20-1	TRBJ2-2	-	TGCAGTGCTAGAAGACTAGCGAACACCGGGGAGCTGTTTTTT	CSARRLANTGELFF
many	TRBV5-6	TRBJ1-4	TRBD1	TGTGCCAGCAGCGAATGGGGGACAGGAGGCGAAAAACTGTTTTTT	CASSEWGTGGEKLFF
many	TRBV5-1	TRBJ2-7	TRBD2	TGCGCCAGCAGCGGGCTTGGCGGGAGAGGGTCCTACGAGCAGTACTTC	CASSGLGGRGSYEQYF
-	TRBV6-6	TRBJ2-7	-	TGTGCCAGCCAGCCCGGGGTGCGCTACGAGCAGTACTTC	CASQPGVRYEQYF
-	TRBV5-6	TRBJ1-1	-	TGTACCAGCAGCAGCGACGGGGCTGGTGACACTGAAGCTTTCTTT	CTSSSDGAGDTEAFF
-	TRBV18	TRBJ1-6	-	TGTGCCAGCTCACCACCCGGTGATTCACCCCTCCACTTT	CASSPPGDSPLHF
-	TRBV20-1	TRBJ1-2	TRBD1	TGCAGTGCTACCCAGGGACAGGGCTCCTATGGCTACACCTTC	CSATQGQGSYGYTF
-	TRBV15	TRBJ2-1	TRBD2	TGTGCCACCAGCAGAGATCGACTAGCGGGAGGTGAGCAGTTCTTC	CATSRDRLAGGEQFF
many	TRBV23-1	TRBJ2-1	TRBD2	TGCGCCAGCAGTCAATCTGATTGGGGCGGGAGAGCAGGCAATGAGCAGTTCTTC	CASSQSDWGGRAGNEQFF
many	TRBV20-1	TRBJ2-5	-	TGCAGTGCTGCAGGACCGAAGGCCCAGTACTTC	CSAAGPKAQYF
many	TRBV15	TRBJ2-7	TRBD2	TGTGCCACCAGCAGAGAAGGACTAGCGGGAGCCGAGCAGTACTTC	CATSREGLAGAEQYF